One sample yielded the 22 T cell receptor beta chains listed below, sequenced in a study of blood T cell repertoires in COVID-19. Assay used: immunoSEQ multiplex PCR; TCRdb lists only in-frame clones, some missing. Among around 110,000 clones, 76% were seen once, and the ten largest hold 6.2%. Material: peripheral blood. All receptors come from an elderly man with COVID-19, enrolled during active disease.

The chain joins TRBV6-5 to TRBJ1-5; unclear D gene. The V end was cut by 6 bases, the J end by 2 bases, with 8 bases between. The germline V gene encodes CDR1 MNHEY and CDR2 SVGAGI. This CDR3 has 13 amino acids. CDR3 protein: CASSPPGNQPQHF. CDR3 bases: TGTGCCAGCAGCCCACCGGGCAATCAGCCCCAGCATTTT.

The chain has TRBV5-4 and TRBJ2-5, with D maybe TRBD1 (5 bases). CDR1 and CDR2 from the germline V gene are SGHNT and YYREEE (reference sequence). CDR3 length: 15 residues. The V and J ends lost 0 bases and 5 bases respectively, with 14 bases between them. The CDR3 sequence: CASSLEGPQGETQYF. In DNA, the CDR3 is TGTGCCAGCAGCTTGGAGGGGCCTCAAGGGGAGACCCAGTACTTC.

The chain carries TRBV6-5 and TRBJ1-2; a weak D match, TRBD1 (5 bases). The CDR3 runs 13 residues. Trimming left V 5 bases short and J 4 bases short, with 11 bases between. Germline assignment: CDR1 MNHEY and CDR2 SVGAGI. CDR3 sequence reads: CASSPQTVYGYTF. In DNA form, the CDR3 reads TGTGCCAGCAGTCCGCAGACAGTCTATGGCTACACCTTC.

This rearrangement joins TRBV28 to TRBJ2-7, with 9 nucleotides matching TRBD1. The CDR3 covers 16 residues. The V gene end was trimmed by 4 bases and the J gene end by 3 bases; junction bases not matched to a gene: 10. Germline CDR1 is MDHEN and CDR2 is SYDVKM. CDR3 bases: TGTGCCAGCAGTTCCACAGGGGGCGTCGGATTCTACGAGCAGTACTTC. Translation gives CASSSTGGVGFYEQYF.

This clone was picked up a small number of times. The chain is built from TRBV5-1 and TRBJ2-2; 8 bases fit TRBD1. The CDR3 runs 14 residues. Germline CDR1 and CDR2: SGHRS and YFSETQ. The V gene end was trimmed by 3 bases and the J gene end by 6 bases; junction bases not matched to a gene: 4. CDR3 in DNA: TGCGCCAGCAGCTATGGACAGGGTCCCGGGGAGCTGTTTTTT. It yields the protein CASSYGQGPGELFF.

This chain links TRBV5-1 with TRBJ2-1; 10 bases match TRBD2. Germline V gene data show CDR1 as SGHRS and CDR2 as YFSETQ. V shed 2 bases and J 2 bases; nucleotides not matched to a gene: 10. The CDR3 is 18 residues long. As DNA, the CDR3 is TGCGCCAGCAGCTTCGCTAGCGGGAGTATGGCGACCTACAATGAGCAGTTCTTC. This translates into CASSFASGSMATYNEQFF.

The chain links TRBV19 to TRBJ2-7; 9 bases fit TRBD1. With V trimmed by 7 bases and J by 2 bases, 9 bases remained unmatched. CDR3 size: 15 residues. From germline, CDR1 is LNHDA and CDR2 SQIVND (reference sequence). CDR3 sequence (DNA): TGTGCCAGTACCGATCCGGGACAGGGAACCTACGAGCAGTACTTC. Protein sequence: CASTDPGQGTYEQYF.

The gene calls are TRBV7-9 and TRBJ1-6, with D maybe TRBD1 (5 bases). V was cut by 5 bases and J by 6 bases, with 11 bases left in between. Germline CDR1 SEHNR, CDR2 FQNEAQ (reference sequence). There are 14 residues in the CDR3. The CDR3 loop is CASSGAVRNSPLHF. CDR3 DNA sequence: TGTGCCAGCAGCGGGGCGGTTCGTAATTCACCCCTCCACTTT.

This clone was picked up a small number of times. The chain uses TRBV12-3 or TRBV12-4 and TRBJ1-1; D call uncertain. The CDR3 has 11 amino acids. V dropped 3 bases and J dropped 8 bases, with 7 bases sitting between them. The CDR3 DNA sequence: TGTGCCAGCAGTTTGCGGAGGGAAGCTTTCTTT. This codes for CASSLRREAFF.

The table lists this clone with a count of one. The chain recombines TRBV11-2 with TRBJ2-1; D not resolved. This CDR3 is built from 16 residues. V lost 5 bases to trimming and J lost 0 bases, with 14 bases between them. Germline V gene data show CDR1 as SGHAT and CDR2 as FQNNGV. The CDR3 sequence is CASSPAASNSYNEQFF. CDR3 in DNA: TGTGCCAGCAGCCCCGCGGCGTCTAACTCCTACAATGAGCAGTTCTTC.

The V gene is TRBV28, the J gene TRBJ2-1; the D is unclear. Trimming cost V 1 base and J 6 bases, with 4 bases left between them. Germline lookup yields CDR1 MDHEN and CDR2 SYDVKM. The CDR3 consists of 12 residues. CDR3 sequence: CASSLYLNEQFF. CDR3 DNA: TGTGCCAGCAGTTTATATCTCAATGAGCAGTTCTTC.

The chain combines TRBV6-5 with TRBJ1-4, with 9 bases matching TRBD1. After removal of 6 bases from V and 8 bases from J, the junction contained 10 bases not matched to a gene. Germline CDR1 and CDR2: MNHEY and SVGAGI. The CDR3 is 15 residues long. Here the CDR3 DNA reads TGTGCCAGCAGGAGGGGGACAGGGCGAGCGGAAAAACTGTTTTTT. Translated: CASRRGTGRAEKLFF.

The chain uses TRBV7-9 and TRBJ2-3; D is ambiguous. Trimming left V 1 base short and J 6 bases short, with 5 bases between. Germline V gene sequence: CDR1 SEHNR, CDR2 FQNEAQ (reference sequence). This CDR3 has 12 residues. The CDR3 DNA follows: TGTGCCAGCAGCTTAGTGCGGGATACGCAGTATTTT. It translates to CASSLVRDTQYF.

This chain uses TRBV7-2 with TRBJ2-7, with TRBD1 identical over 11 bases. Losses at the gene ends were 5 bases for V and 3 bases for J; bases not matched to a gene: 6. CDR1 SGHTA and CDR2 FQGNSA come from the germline V gene. This CDR3 has 15 amino acids. As DNA, the CDR3 is TGTGCCAGCAGCACCGGACAGGGGGCAGGCTACGAGCAGTACTTC. Translated: CASSTGQGAGYEQYF.

The J gene is TRBJ2-1, the V gene TRBV16; 8 nucleotides align to TRBD1. The CDR3 has 12 amino acids. Germline V CDR1 and CDR2: KGHSY, FQNENV. V lost 0 bases, J lost 14 bases, and 3 bases stayed unmatched. Written as DNA, the CDR3 is TGTGCCAGCAGCCAATCCGAGACAGGGGAGTTCTTC. Protein sequence: CASSQSETGEFF. Using reference TRBV16 and TRBJ2-1 for the parts outside the CDR3, the full variable domain is GEEVAQTPKHLVRGEGQKAKLYCAPIKGHSYVFWYQQVLKNEFKFLISFQNENVFDETGMPKERFSAKCLPNSPCSLEIQATKLEDSAVYFCASSQSETGEFFGPGTRLTVL.

The chain couples TRBV7-8 to TRBJ2-1; 12 bases agree with TRBD2. J was trimmed by 6 bases and V by 5 bases; bases with no gene match: 8. This CDR3 has 16 amino acids. Germline values: CDR1 SGHVS, CDR2 FQNEAQ. CDR3 loop: CASSPLLAGGANEQFF. CDR3 nucleotide sequence: TGTGCCAGCAGCCCTTTACTAGCGGGAGGAGCCAATGAGCAGTTCTTC.

This clone was detected once. The chain combines TRBV28 with TRBJ2-6; 7 nucleotides line up with TRBD2. Germline lookup yields CDR1 MDHEN and CDR2 SYDVKM. This CDR3 comprises 14 residues. J was trimmed by 4 bases and V by 6 bases; bases with no gene match: 3. In DNA, the CDR3 is TGTGCCAGCAGGGGACTATCCGGGGCCAACGTCCTGACTTTC. Translation: CASRGLSGANVLTF.

The V gene is TRBV18, the J gene TRBJ1-1, with D possibly being TRBD1 (6 bases). The germline gives CDR1 KGHSH, CDR2 LQKENI. This CDR3 is 12 amino acids long. The V end lost 5 bases, the J end lost 5 bases, and 9 bases lay between the germline ends. The chain's CDR3 is CASSRGGTEAFF. CDR3 DNA sequence: TGTGCCAGCTCAAGAGGGGGTACTGAAGCTTTCTTT.

V is TRBV12-3 or TRBV12-4 and J is TRBJ1-5, with 7 bases that match TRBD1. V was pared by 5 bases and J by 11 bases, with 9 bases of the junction left unmatched. The CDR3 runs 13 residues. CDR3 loop: CASSRSGTETQHF. The CDR3 region has the DNA TGTGCCAGCAGTCGCTCGGGGACAGAGACCCAGCATTTT.

The chain is built from TRBV5-6 and TRBJ1-3, with a tentative D call TRBD1 (5 bases). Trimming cost V 6 bases and J 0 bases, with 13 bases left between them. This CDR3 contains 15 residues. CDR1 and CDR2 from the germline V gene are SGHDT and YYEEEE. The CDR3 loop reads CASTTGAASGNTIYF. The CDR3, as DNA: TGTGCCAGCACCACAGGTGCAGCCTCTGGAAACACCATATATTTT.

The genes are TRBV7-2 and TRBJ2-1; 13 positions match TRBD2. J lost 4 bases, V lost 5 bases, and 8 bases had no gene match. From germline, CDR1 is SGHTA and CDR2 FQGNSA. This CDR3 contains 17 residues. The DNA of the CDR3 is TGTGCCAGCAGCCCTCGGACTAGCGGGAGTAGGTACAATGAGCAGTTCTTC. It encodes CASSPRTSGSRYNEQFF.

This clone was counted only a few times. The chain combines TRBV29-1 with TRBJ2-1, with TRBD2 identical over 7 bases. CDR1 and CDR2 from the germline V gene are SQVTM and ANQGSEA. This CDR3 region has 14 residues. V lost 1 base and J lost 3; bases outside the gene matches: 3. The CDR3 DNA is TGCAGCGTTGAAGTGGCTAGCGGCTACAATGAGCAGTTCTTC. This sequence encodes CSVEVASGYNEQFF.